The rows below give T cell receptor beta chains drawn from one sample of a study of blood T cell repertoires in COVID-19. The method was immunoSEQ multiplex PCR; TCRdb's version includes in-frame clones alone and lacks a portion of them. Of more than 300,000 clones listed, about four fifths were seen once; the top ten hold about 1.2%. The sequencing sample was made of peripheral blood. The receptors were gathered from a woman aged 50 to 60 with acute or convalescent COVID-19. Each CDR3 is given with its conserved first and last residue. Each record gives: J gene, D gene, clone size, V gene, CDR3 protein, CDR3 DNA. The D gene is left open where the match is weak. Only some rows state a clone size, as once, few, many or a class for expanded clones.

>TRBJ2-1|TRBD2|-|TRBV5-1
CASSPGLVFNEQFF
TGCGCCAGCAGCCCGGGACTAGTTTTCAATGAGCAGTTCTTC
>TRBJ1-6|TRBD1|once|TRBV6-1
CASSERQGAIGSPLHF
TGTGCCAGCAGTGAACGACAGGGGGCGATTGGATCACCCCTCCACTTT
>TRBJ2-3|TRBD2|-|TRBV7-7
CASSWRLAGPDTQYF
TGTGCCAGCAGCTGGAGGCTAGCGGGACCAGATACGCAGTATTTT
>TRBJ1-4|-|-|TRBV5-1
CASSLGASDAGEKLFF
TGCGCCAGCAGCTTGGGGGCCTCAGACGCGGGGGAAAAACTGTTTTTT
>TRBJ2-3|-|-|TRBV27
CASSLQGDTQYF
TGTGCCAGCAGTCTACAGGGAGATACGCAGTATTTT
>TRBJ1-5|-|once|TRBV2
CASRKETNQPQHF
TGTGCCAGCAGGAAGGAGACTAATCAGCCCCAGCATTTT
>TRBJ2-6|-|-|TRBV11-2
CASSQYNVLTF
TGTGCCAGCAGCCAGTACAACGTCCTGACTTTC
>TRBJ2-4|TRBD1|-|TRBV4-1
CASSQGQGATAKNIQYF
TGCGCCAGCAGCCAAGGACAGGGAGCTACAGCCAAAAACATTCAGTACTTC
>TRBJ1-2|-|-|TRBV7-2
CASSLGGHGYTF
TGTGCCAGCAGCTTAGGGGGGCATGGCTACACCTTC
>TRBJ1-6|-|-|TRBV30
CAWSVQSANNSPLHF
TGTGCCTGGAGTGTACAGTCAGCAAATAATTCACCCCTCCACTTT
>TRBJ2-4|TRBD1|-|TRBV25-1
CASSGTGGTVKNIQYF
TGTGCCAGCAGTGGGACAGGAGGCACGGTCAAAAACATTCAGTACTTC
>TRBJ2-7|TRBD1|-|TRBV7-2
CASSLETGSSYEQYF
TGTGCCAGCAGCTTAGAGACAGGGAGCTCCTACGAGCAGTACTTC
>TRBJ2-6|-|-|TRBV6-1
CASREDSSGANVLTF
TGTGCCAGCAGGGAAGACAGCTCTGGGGCCAACGTCCTGACTTTC
>TRBJ2-3|-|-|TRBV3-1/TRBV3-2
CASSQEMLTADTQYF
TGTGCCAGCAGCCAAGAGATGCTTACAGCAGATACGCAGTATTTT
>TRBJ1-1|TRBD1|-|TRBV7-7
CASSPYWQGANTEAFF
TGTGCCAGCAGCCCTTATTGGCAGGGGGCGAACACTGAAGCTTTCTTT
>TRBJ1-6|-|-|TRBV3-1/TRBV3-2
CASSQEGGFRGDSPLHF
TGTGCCAGCAGCCAAGAGGGGGGGTTTCGGGGTGATTCACCCCTCCACTTT
>TRBJ2-1|-|-|TRBV29-1
CSVGDGYNEQFF
TGCAGCGTAGGGGATGGTTACAATGAGCAGTTCTTC
>TRBJ2-5|-|-|TRBV11-3
CASSPGTSGAQETQYF
TGTGCCAGCAGCCCCGGGACCTCAGGGGCCCAAGAGACCCAGTACTTC
>TRBJ1-2|-|-|TRBV6-5
CASRRGDYGYTF
TGTGCCAGCCGGCGGGGAGACTATGGCTACACCTTC
>TRBJ2-5|-|-|TRBV14
CASSQGLGHPYQETQYF
TGTGCCAGCAGCCAAGGTCTCGGTCATCCGTACCAAGAGACCCAGTACTTC
>TRBJ2-2|-|-|TRBV4-1
CASSQGAGLSNTGELFF
TGCGCCAGCAGCCAAGGGGCTGGACTTTCGAACACCGGGGAGCTGTTTTTT
>TRBJ2-3|-|once|TRBV3-1/TRBV3-2
CASSQDWPGATDTQYF
TGTGCCAGCAGCCAAGACTGGCCAGGGGCAACAGATACGCAGTATTTT
>TRBJ1-5|TRBD1|-|TRBV2
CASTRQGASSNQPQHF
TGTGCCAGCACGAGACAGGGGGCGAGTAGCAATCAGCCCCAGCATTTT
>TRBJ2-1|-|-|TRBV5-1
CASSFGTGRDEQFF
TGCGCCAGCAGCTTCGGTACAGGGAGGGATGAGCAGTTCTTC
>TRBJ2-3|-|-|TRBV5-1
CASSPTGSSTDTQYF
TGCGCCAGCAGCCCTACAGGGAGCAGCACAGATACGCAGTATTTT
>TRBJ2-1|-|-|TRBV6-6
CASSYSTGAYNEQFF
TGTGCCAGCAGTTACTCGACGGGAGCCTACAATGAGCAGTTCTTC
>TRBJ1-4|TRBD1|once|TRBV29-1
CSVETGPGLFF
TGCAGCGTAGAGACAGGGCCGGGGCTGTTTTTT
>TRBJ2-2|-|-|TRBV7-9
CASSLPGVGTGELFF
TGTGCCAGCAGCTTGCCCGGGGTGGGCACCGGGGAGCTGTTTTTT
>TRBJ1-5|-|-|TRBV19
CASSIGLQGNGQPQHF
TGTGCCAGTAGTATAGGCCTACAGGGTAACGGTCAGCCCCAGCATTTT
>TRBJ2-1|TRBD1|-|TRBV6-6
CASSYRGQGVDEQFF
TGTGCCAGCAGTTACAGGGGACAGGGAGTAGATGAGCAGTTCTTC
>TRBJ1-2|-|-|TRBV30
CAWSLGPNREGYTF
TGTGCCTGGAGCCTTGGACCTAATCGGGAGGGCTACACCTTC
>TRBJ1-1|-|-|TRBV4-2
CASSQDPQVSEAFF
TGTGCCAGCAGCCAAGATCCCCAGGTATCTGAAGCTTTCTTT
>TRBJ2-3|TRBD2|-|TRBV27
CASSLSPGLGPSDTQYF
TGTGCCAGCAGTTTATCGCCTGGACTAGGTCCCTCGGATACGCAGTATTTT
>TRBJ1-1|-|-|TRBV4-2
CASSPPGEGSTEAFF
TGTGCCAGCAGCCCCCCCGGAGAAGGGAGCACTGAAGCTTTCTTT
>TRBJ2-1|-|-|TRBV5-4
CASSLPGVDGLYNEQFF
TGTGCCAGCAGCTTACCGGGGGTGGATGGACTTTACAATGAGCAGTTCTTC
>TRBJ2-2|-|-|TRBV6-5
CASRTGTNTGELFF
TGTGCCAGCAGGACGGGAACGAACACCGGGGAGCTGTTTTTT
>TRBJ2-4|-|-|TRBV5-6
CASSLDEGYSQYF
TGTGCCAGCAGCTTGGATGAAGGCTACAGCCAGTACTTC
>TRBJ2-1|-|-|TRBV3-1/TRBV3-2
CASSQLLLAAHEQFF
TGTGCCAGCAGCCAACTTTTACTAGCTGCCCATGAGCAGTTCTTC
>TRBJ1-2|-|-|TRBV9
CASSVEGDGYGYTF
TGTGCCAGCAGCGTAGAAGGGGATGGCTATGGCTACACCTTC
>TRBJ2-3|-|once|TRBV11-2
CASSGGTVETDTQYF
TGTGCCAGCAGTGGCGGGACCGTTGAGACAGATACGCAGTATTTT
>TRBJ2-3|-|few|TRBV5-1
CASSDGPGDTQYF
TGCGCCAGCAGCGACGGACCGGGGGATACGCAGTATTTT
>TRBJ2-3|TRBD2|-|TRBV12-5
CATAGGSGNTGGTQYF
TGTGCAACGGCGGGTGGTAGCGGAAACACGGGGGGTACGCAGTATTTT
>TRBJ2-5|-|-|TRBV10-2
CASSDRSGLGQETQYF
TGCGCCAGCAGTGACAGATCGGGGTTGGGACAAGAGACCCAGTACTTC
>TRBJ2-5|TRBD1|few|TRBV19
CASRDRASGTQYF
TGTGCCTCCCGGGACAGGGCGTCGGGGACCCAGTACTTC
>TRBJ1-6|-|-|TRBV3-1/TRBV3-2
CASSQGDSYNSPLHF
TGTGCCAGCAGCCAGGGCGACTCCTATAATTCACCCCTCCACTTT